This TCR beta chain was profiled in a study of tumor and adjacent non-tumor tissue in lung cancer. Study-level background: Samples averaged about 3.8 million productive TCRbeta reads each.

Deletions cut 2 bases from V and 6 bases from J, with 12 bases between. The germline CDR1 and CDR2 sequences are SGHAT and FQNNGV. This CDR3 is built from 14 residues. A remark on this clonotype: The antigen remains unidentified. It may be a read error: a sequence one base away is much more abundant.

The library came from three nested PCR rounds adapted from ARM-PCR protocols. TCRdb recomputed calls from the multiplex PCR reads with MiXCR, one row per CDR3 protein. The sample contains roughly 220,000 distinct CDR3 sequences, 70% to 75% of which appear only once. The template was RNA from unsorted bulk tissue. General observations from the study: Shorter survival was associated with higher TCR diversity in tumors.

This TCR was recovered from a man in his sixties with non-small cell lung cancer. Sequencing was done on a sample of lung tumor tissue. The rearrangement joins TRBV11-2 to TRBJ2-3; no firm D call. The CDR3 protein is CASSLISSTDTQYF. As DNA, the CDR3 is TGTGCCAGCAGCTTAATTAGTTCCACCGATACGCAGTATTTT.